Shown below are 31 T cell receptor beta chains from a single sample sequenced in a study of T cell responses to AZD1222 COVID-19 vaccine. Data came from immunoSEQ multiplex PCR; TCRdb stores just in-frame clones and leaves some out. Here the sample spans more than 100,000 clones, about nine tenths being singletons. The sequences come from peripheral blood, collected on day 0 of AZD1222 vaccination. These receptors originate from an adult in good health.

The chain combines TRBV30 with TRBJ1-1, with a tentative D call TRBD1 (6 bases). Between the trimmed V and J ends, which lost 3 bases and 9 bases, there was a span of 14 bases. Germline-derived CDR1 and CDR2 are GTSNPN and SVGIG (reference sequence). The CDR3 length is 12 residues. This CDR3 is CAWRGDQGQAFF. CDR3 nucleotides: TGTGCCTGGAGGGGGGATCAGGGGCAAGCTTTCTTT.

This clone was seen once. V gene TRBV4-1 combines with J gene TRBJ1-2; perhaps TRBD1 as D (5 bases). CDR1 and CDR2 from the germline V gene are MGHRA and YSYEKL. The V and J ends lost 8 bases and 5 bases respectively, with 15 bases between them. The CDR3 is 13 residues long. CDR3 coding DNA: TGCGCCAGCTCGGCGGGGGTAGGGTATGGCTACACCTTC. Protein product: CASSAGVGYGYTF.

This clone was recorded only once. This sequence joins TRBV6-1 and TRBJ1-4; D uncertain. The V end lost 3 bases, the J end lost 4 bases, and 24 bases lay between the germline ends. The CDR3 spans 19 residues. Germline CDR1 and CDR2: MNHNS and SASEGT. CDR3 coding DNA: TGTGCCAGCAGTGATAGGGATAGGCTAAGAGGAACTTATAATGAAAAACTGTTTTTT. Translated: CASSDRDRLRGTYNEKLFF.

The V and J genes are TRBV28 and TRBJ1-1; 8 bases fit TRBD1. Losses at the gene ends were 4 bases for V and 4 bases for J; bases not matched to a gene: 11. This CDR3 spans 16 amino acids. Germline lookup yields CDR1 MDHEN and CDR2 SYDVKM. CDR3 loop: CASSSPGYRGGTEAFF. The DNA of the CDR3 is TGTGCCAGCAGTTCTCCCGGGTACAGGGGGGGCACTGAAGCTTTCTTT.

This clone was recorded a few times. The V call is TRBV6-5, the J call TRBJ1-1; 8 bases line up with TRBD1. J lost 3 bases, V lost 4 bases, and 7 bases had no gene match. The CDR3 covers 15 residues. Germline loops: CDR1 MNHEY, CDR2 SVGAGI. This chain's CDR3 is CASSFLGQGYTEAFF. The CDR3 DNA is TGTGCCAGCAGTTTCCTAGGACAGGGCTACACTGAAGCTTTCTTT.

V is TRBV7-2 and J is TRBJ2-3; no clear D gene. The germline CDR1 and CDR2 sequences are SGHTA and FQGNSA. V lost 3 bases, J lost 4 bases, and 8 bases lay in between. The CDR3 spans 13 residues. DNA of the CDR3: TGTGCCAGCAGCTTTCTAAGCCCAGATACGCAGTATTTT. Translation: CASSFLSPDTQYF.

The rearrangement uses TRBV9 and TRBJ2-1, with D tentatively TRBD1 (6 bases). Germline loops: CDR1 SGDLS, CDR2 YYNGEE. The CDR3 covers 16 residues. The ends were cut back, 4 bases at V and 2 bases at J, with 16 bases in the middle. In DNA, the CDR3 is TGTGCCAGCAGCACCCGAGGGGACAAAGCCTACAATGAGCAGTTCTTC. This gives the protein CASSTRGDKAYNEQFF.

V gene TRBV7-2 combines with J gene TRBJ1-2; maybe TRBD1 (6 bases). Germline V gives CDR1 SGHTA, CDR2 FQGNSA. V was trimmed by 2 bases and J by 5 bases, leaving 21 bases between them. This CDR3 spans 17 amino acids. In DNA, the CDR3 is TGTGCCAGCAGCTTACCACGGAGGGGGGAAATAGGGTATGGCTACACCTTC. It is translated as CASSLPRRGEIGYGYTF.

This sequence joins TRBV19 and TRBJ2-3; D is perhaps TRBD1 or TRBD2 (6 bases each). V was cut by 5 bases and J by 2 bases, with 11 bases left in between. The CDR3 is 14 amino acids. Germline V CDR1 and CDR2: LNHDA, SQIVND (reference sequence). The CDR3 region is CASSFWGATDTQYF. The CDR3 coding sequence is TGTGCCAGTAGTTTTTGGGGGGCCACAGATACGCAGTATTTT.

The chain employs TRBV18 and TRBJ1-2; 7 positions match TRBD1. J was trimmed by 8 bases and V by 3 bases; bases with no gene match: 12. In germline, CDR1 is KGHSH, CDR2 LQKENI. The CDR3 has 15 amino acids. CDR3 sequence reads: CASSPAEGAWDGYTF. In DNA, the CDR3 is TGTGCCAGCTCACCCGCGGAGGGGGCTTGGGACGGCTACACCTTC.

The chain uses TRBV7-9 and TRBJ2-3, with 10 positions matching TRBD1. The CDR3 covers 15 residues. The germline V gene has CDR1 SEHNR and CDR2 FQNEAQ (reference sequence). V lost 10 bases and J lost 6; bases outside the gene matches: 13. CDR3 sequence: CATPPWTGGTDTQYF. The DNA for the CDR3 is TGTGCCACCCCACCCTGGACAGGGGGGACGGATACGCAGTATTTT.

The chain combines TRBV5-8 with TRBJ2-7, with 7 bases that match TRBD1. Looked up from germline, CDR1 is SGHTS and CDR2 is YDEGEE. CDR3 length: 16 residues. The ends lost 5 bases at V and 4 bases at J; junction bases unmatched: 15. The CDR3 here is CASRGQGWTGEYEQYF. The CDR3 DNA sequence: TGTGCCAGCAGGGGCCAAGGATGGACAGGAGAATACGAGCAGTACTTC.

The V and J genes are TRBV5-7 and TRBJ1-5; 11 nucleotides line up with TRBD1. TRBV5-7 is annotated as an ORF whose role is uncertain. Unmatched junction bases numbered 6, after V lost 4 bases and J lost 6 bases. The CDR3 is made up of 15 amino acids. The CDR3 sequence is CASSPRTGGGQPQHF. DNA for the CDR3: TGTGCCAGCAGCCCCAGGACAGGGGGCGGTCAGCCCCAGCATTTT.

This chain joins TRBV6-2 or TRBV6-3 and TRBJ2-5; TRBD1 aligns across 8 bases. V shed 5 bases and J 4 bases; nucleotides not matched to a gene: 6. The length of the CDR3 is 14 residues. CDR1 and CDR2 (germline): MNHEY, SVGEGT. CDR3 sequence (DNA): TGTGCCAGCAGTCACGGACAGGGAGTAGAGACCCAGTACTTC. It translates to CASSHGQGVETQYF.

The chain has TRBV14 and TRBJ2-7; unclear D gene. V was trimmed by 0 bases and J by 0 bases, leaving 9 bases between them. This CDR3 is built from 15 residues. Germline V gene data show CDR1 as SGHDN and CDR2 as FVKESK. CDR3 sequence: CASSQDWAASYEQYF. The CDR3, as DNA: TGTGCCAGCAGCCAAGATTGGGCAGCCTCCTACGAGCAGTACTTC.

This chain connects TRBV20-1 to TRBJ1-1, with D unresolved. Trimming stripped 6 bases from V and 6 bases from J, with 8 bases between. The CDR3 contains 10 residues. Germline values: CDR1 DFQATT, CDR2 SNEGSKA (reference sequence). The CDR3 DNA follows: TGCAGTGCGCATCGACCTGAAGCTTTCTTT. Its protein product is CSAHRPEAFF.

This chain links TRBV2 with TRBJ2-1; D gene ambiguous. This CDR3 has 16 residues. V was shortened by 3 bases and J by 0 bases, with 12 bases between the two germline ends. Germline V gene data show CDR1 as SNHLY and CDR2 as FYNNEI. DNA of the CDR3: TGTGCCAGCAGTGAGGGTCTCCCCAGCTCCTACAATGAGCAGTTCTTC. The encoded protein is CASSEGLPSSYNEQFF.

This clone was seen only a few times. The V gene is TRBV10-1, the J gene TRBJ1-1; D is ambiguous. Germline V gene sequence: CDR1 WNHNN, CDR2 SYGVQD (reference sequence). The V and J ends lost 8 bases and 0 bases respectively, with 16 bases between them. The CDR3 runs 15 residues. CDR3 bases: TGCGCCAGCGCCCCATGCCGGTGTTTGAACACTGAAGCTTTCTTT. Translated, it gives CASAPCRCLNTEAFF.

The V call is TRBV12-5, the J call TRBJ2-1; D is undetermined. Germline CDR1 LGHNT, CDR2 FRNRAP. CDR3 length equals 13 residues. V lost 0 bases and J lost 9, with 9 bases in between. The CDR3 region is CASGLVSGGEQFF. CDR3 DNA: TGTGCTAGTGGTTTGGTCTCAGGCGGTGAGCAGTTCTTC.

The V and J genes are TRBV5-8 and TRBJ2-5, with 10 nucleotides matching TRBD2. CDR1 SGHTS and CDR2 YDEGEE come from the germline V gene. Trimming at V came to 0 bases and at J to 5 bases, leaving 7 bases not matched to a gene. The CDR3 sequence is 16 residues long. CDR3 nucleotides: TGTGCCAGCAGCTTGGATCTAGCGGGGGCTCGCGAGACCCAGTACTTC. It yields the protein CASSLDLAGARETQYF.

This chain joins TRBV7-3 and TRBJ2-5, with 10 bases aligning to TRBD2. The V gene end was trimmed by 2 bases and the J gene end by 1 base; junction bases not matched to a gene: 4. Germline V gives CDR1 SGHTA, CDR2 FQGTGA. The CDR3 runs 16 residues. In DNA form, the CDR3 reads TGTGCCAGCAGCTTAGAGGCTAGCGGGAGCCAAGAGACCCAGTACTTC. Translated, it gives CASSLEASGSQETQYF.

This chain's CDR3 is CASSYSTATNEKLFF. The CDR3 coding sequence is TGTGCCAGCAGTTACTCGACCGCAACTAATGAAAAACTGTTTTTT. This sequence joins TRBV6-5 and TRBJ1-4, with D hard to call. The CDR3 spans 15 residues. CDR1 MNHEY and CDR2 SVGAGI come from the germline V gene. V lost 0 bases and J 0 bases, leaving 5 bases between the germline ends.

The chain combines TRBV2 with TRBJ2-2; TRBD1 aligns across 7 bases. CDR3 length equals 13 residues. V shed 9 bases and J 4 bases; nucleotides not matched to a gene: 5. Germline values: CDR1 SNHLY, CDR2 FYNNEI. The CDR3 region has the DNA TGTGCCAGTCGGGACAGCCGCACCGGGGAGCTGTTTTTT. It translates to CASRDSRTGELFF. The whole variable domain, remainder taken from reference TRBV2 and TRBJ2-2, is EPEVTQTPSHQVTQMGQEVILRCVPISNHLYFYWYRQILGQKVEFLVSFYNNEISEKSEIFDDQFSVERPDGSNFTLKIRSTKLEDSAMYFCASRDSRTGELFFGEGSRLTVL.

V is TRBV10-1 and J is TRBJ2-7; D possibly uses TRBD1 or TRBD2 (7 bases each). V was cut by 8 bases and J by 6 bases, with 17 bases left in between. The length of the CDR3 is 13 residues. Germline lookup yields CDR1 WNHNN and CDR2 SYGVQD (reference sequence). In DNA form, the CDR3 reads TGCGCCAGCCCAGAGCAGGGGGGGAGCGAGCAGTACTTC. Its protein product is CASPEQGGSEQYF.

The CDR3 spells CASSVTGYTGELFF. The CDR3 nucleotides are TGTGCCAGCAGCGTGACAGGGTACACCGGGGAGCTGTTTTTT. V usage is TRBV9 and J usage is TRBJ2-2; 7 nucleotides align to TRBD1. Germline V gene sequence: CDR1 SGDLS, CDR2 YYNGEE. J was trimmed by 3 bases and V by 2 bases; bases with no gene match: 1. The CDR3 spans 14 residues.

This clone has more than one count but fewer than ten. The rearrangement links TRBV19 to TRBJ1-5; D is ambiguous. The CDR3 loop spans 14 amino acids. V lost 6 bases, J lost 2 bases, and 11 bases lay in between. Germline V gene lookup returns CDR1 LNHDA and CDR2 SQIVND (reference sequence). CDR3 DNA: TGTGCCAGTAGGACCGACAAGCGCAATCAGCCCCAGCATTTT. Amino acid sequence: CASRTDKRNQPQHF.

V usage is TRBV6-5 and J usage is TRBJ1-2; no reliable D call. The CDR3 is 16 residues long. Trimming removed 2 bases at V and 0 bases at J, with 13 bases between. CDR1 and CDR2 from the germline V gene are MNHEY and SVGAGI. The DNA for the CDR3 is TGTGCCAGCAGTTACGAGGGAGGCCAAACTAACTATGGCTACACCTTC. This translates into CASSYEGGQTNYGYTF.

This clone appeared once. The V and J genes are TRBV9 and TRBJ1-6, with a weak D call TRBD1 (5 bases). The germline CDR1 and CDR2 sequences are SGDLS and YYNGEE. This CDR3 is built from 16 residues. Between the trimmed V and J ends, which lost 4 bases and 7 bases, there was a span of 18 bases. The CDR3, as DNA: TGTGCCAGCAGCTCCTCCCCGGGACTGCTAAATTCACCCCTCCACTTT. Translating it yields CASSSSPGLLNSPLHF.

The chain recombines TRBV3-1 (or the pseudogene TRBV3-2) with TRBJ1-6; 8 bases map to TRBD1. Trimming took 4 bases from V and 8 from J; bases not matched to a gene: 10. Germline V gives CDR1 LGHDT, CDR2 YNNKEL (reference sequence). The CDR3 runs to 16 residues. In nucleotides, the CDR3 is TGTGCCAGCAGCCCCCGCAGGGGGCAATGGGATTCACCCCTCCACTTT. Translating gives CASSPRRGQWDSPLHF.

The rearrangement joins TRBV9 to TRBJ1-2; D is ambiguous. This CDR3 is built from 12 residues. V lost 3 bases and J 3 bases, leaving 6 bases between the germline ends. Germline V gives CDR1 SGDLS, CDR2 YYNGEE. The CDR3 protein is CASSAKDYGYTF. CDR3 coding DNA: TGTGCCAGCAGCGCTAAGGACTATGGCTACACCTTC. The complete variable domain, with remaining parts taken from reference TRBV9 and TRBJ1-2, reads DSGVTQTPKHLITATGQRVTLRCSPRSGDLSVYWYQQSLDQGLQFLIQYYNGEERAKGNILERFSAQQFPDLHSELNLSSLELGDSALYFCASSAKDYGYTFGSGTRLTVV.

This clone was seen a single time. V and J are TRBV9 and TRBJ1-5, with D uncertain. Per germline, CDR1 SGDLS and CDR2 YYNGEE. This CDR3 region has 15 residues. Trimming pared 0 bases from V and 0 bases from J, leaving 7 bases between. In DNA form, the CDR3 reads TGTGCCAGCAGCGTAGATGCCGCTAGCAATCAGCCCCAGCATTTT. Residues: CASSVDAASNQPQHF.